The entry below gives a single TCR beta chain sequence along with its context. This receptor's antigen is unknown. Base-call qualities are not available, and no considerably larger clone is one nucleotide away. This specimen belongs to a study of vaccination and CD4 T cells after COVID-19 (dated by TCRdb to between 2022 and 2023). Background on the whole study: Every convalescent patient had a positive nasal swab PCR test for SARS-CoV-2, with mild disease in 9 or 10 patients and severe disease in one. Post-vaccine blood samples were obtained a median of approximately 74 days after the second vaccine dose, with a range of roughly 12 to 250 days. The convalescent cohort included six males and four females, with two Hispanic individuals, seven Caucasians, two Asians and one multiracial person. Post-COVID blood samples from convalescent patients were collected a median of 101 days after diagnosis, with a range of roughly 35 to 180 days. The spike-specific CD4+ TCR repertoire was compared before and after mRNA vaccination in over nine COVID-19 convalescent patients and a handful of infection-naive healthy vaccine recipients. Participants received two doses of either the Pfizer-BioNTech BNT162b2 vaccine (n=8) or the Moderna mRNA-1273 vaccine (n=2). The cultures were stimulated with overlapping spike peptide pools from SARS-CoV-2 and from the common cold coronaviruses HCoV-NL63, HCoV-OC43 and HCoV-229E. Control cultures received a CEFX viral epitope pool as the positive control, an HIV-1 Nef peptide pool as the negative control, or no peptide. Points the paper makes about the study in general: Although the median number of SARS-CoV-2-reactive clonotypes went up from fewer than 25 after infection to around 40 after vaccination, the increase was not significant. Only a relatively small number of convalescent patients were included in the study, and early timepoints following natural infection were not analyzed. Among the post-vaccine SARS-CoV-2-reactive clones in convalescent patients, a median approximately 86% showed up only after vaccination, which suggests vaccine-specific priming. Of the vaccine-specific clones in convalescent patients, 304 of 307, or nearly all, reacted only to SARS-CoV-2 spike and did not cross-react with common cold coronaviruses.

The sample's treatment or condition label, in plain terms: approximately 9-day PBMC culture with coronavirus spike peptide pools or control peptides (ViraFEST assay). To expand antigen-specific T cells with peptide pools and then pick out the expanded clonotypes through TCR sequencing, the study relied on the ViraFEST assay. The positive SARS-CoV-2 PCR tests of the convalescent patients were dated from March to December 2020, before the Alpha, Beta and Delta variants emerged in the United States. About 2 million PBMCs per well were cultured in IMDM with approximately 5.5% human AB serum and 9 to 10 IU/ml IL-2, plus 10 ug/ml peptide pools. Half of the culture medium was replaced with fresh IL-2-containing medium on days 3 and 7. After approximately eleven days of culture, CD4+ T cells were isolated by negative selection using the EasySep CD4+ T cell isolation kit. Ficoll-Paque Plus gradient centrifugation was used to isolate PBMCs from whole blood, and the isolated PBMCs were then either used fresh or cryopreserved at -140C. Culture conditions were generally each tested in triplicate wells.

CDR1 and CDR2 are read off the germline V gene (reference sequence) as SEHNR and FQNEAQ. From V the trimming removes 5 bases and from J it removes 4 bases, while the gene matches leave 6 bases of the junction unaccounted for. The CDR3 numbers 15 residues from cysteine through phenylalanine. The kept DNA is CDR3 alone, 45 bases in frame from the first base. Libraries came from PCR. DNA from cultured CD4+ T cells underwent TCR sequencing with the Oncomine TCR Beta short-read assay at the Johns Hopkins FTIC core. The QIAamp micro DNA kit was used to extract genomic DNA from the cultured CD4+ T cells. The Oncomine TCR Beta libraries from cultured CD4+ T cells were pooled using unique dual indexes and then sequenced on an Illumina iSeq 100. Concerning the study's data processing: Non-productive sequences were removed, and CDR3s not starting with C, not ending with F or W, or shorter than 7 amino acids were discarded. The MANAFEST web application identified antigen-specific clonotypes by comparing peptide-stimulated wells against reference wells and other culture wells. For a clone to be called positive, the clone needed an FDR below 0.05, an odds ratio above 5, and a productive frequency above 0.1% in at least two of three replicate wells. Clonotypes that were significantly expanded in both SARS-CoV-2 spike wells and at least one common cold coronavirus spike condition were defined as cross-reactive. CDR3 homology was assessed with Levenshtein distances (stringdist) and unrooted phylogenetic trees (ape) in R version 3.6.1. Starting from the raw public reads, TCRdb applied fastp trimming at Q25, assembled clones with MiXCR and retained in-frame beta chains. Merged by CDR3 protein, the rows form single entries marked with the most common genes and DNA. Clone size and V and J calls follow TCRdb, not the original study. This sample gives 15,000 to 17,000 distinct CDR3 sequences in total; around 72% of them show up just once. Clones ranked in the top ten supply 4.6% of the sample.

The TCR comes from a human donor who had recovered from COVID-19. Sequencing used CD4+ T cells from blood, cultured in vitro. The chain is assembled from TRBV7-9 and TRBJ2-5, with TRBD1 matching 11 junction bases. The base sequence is TGTGCCAGCAGCGTAGGACAGGGGGCATCAGAGACCCAGTACTTC. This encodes CASSVGQGASETQYF.